These 20 T cell receptor beta chains were sequenced from one sample in a study of T cell responses to AZD1222 COVID-19 vaccine. The table came from immunoSEQ multiplex PCR; TCRdb's copy has only in-frame clones and leaves some out. The sample gives roughly 85,000 clones, roughly nine tenths of which show up once; approximately 7% is in the top ten. Sequencing used peripheral blood, obtained on day 0 of AZD1222 vaccination. The receptors come from an adult in good health.

The chain links TRBV19 to TRBJ2-2; possibly TRBD1 for D (5 bases). Trimming shortened V by 6 bases and J by 4 bases, and 18 bases separated the two germline ends. The CDR3 length is 16 residues. The V gene's germline CDR1 is LNHDA and CDR2 SQIVND (reference sequence). The CDR3 spells CASRPGGRASTGELFF. Written as DNA, the CDR3 is TGTGCCAGTAGACCCGGTGGCAGGGCTTCCACCGGGGAGCTGTTTTTT.

The CDR3 protein is CSARGGETQYF. DNA for the CDR3: TGCAGTGCTAGAGGGGGAGAGACCCAGTACTTC. This chain joins TRBV20-1 and TRBJ2-5; D is unclear. This CDR3 has 11 residues. V lost 1 base to trimming and J lost 4 bases, with 4 bases between them. The germline V gene encodes CDR1 DFQATT and CDR2 SNEGSKA (reference sequence).

The chain joins TRBV6-2 or TRBV6-3 to TRBJ2-7; 11 bases match TRBD1. The CDR3 is made up of 14 amino acids. V shed 5 bases, J shed 3 bases, and the junction held 3 bases outside the gene matches. CDR1 is MNHEY, CDR2 SVGEGT, per germline. The CDR3 nucleotides are TGTGCCAGCAGTCGGACAGGGGGCCTCTACGAGCAGTACTTC. Protein sequence: CASSRTGGLYEQYF.

The chain combines TRBV6-2 or TRBV6-3 with TRBJ2-7; TRBD2 aligns across 13 bases. With 4 bases clipped from V and 2 bases from J, the junction kept 2 bases outside the gene matches. The CDR3 length is 15 residues. Germline CDR1 MNHEY, CDR2 SVGEGT. This CDR3 is CASSSLAGGPYEQYF. The CDR3 DNA is TGTGCCAGCAGTTCACTAGCGGGAGGGCCCTACGAGCAGTACTTC.

The rearrangement links TRBV5-5 to TRBJ1-5, with 8 bases that match TRBD1. This CDR3 contains 15 residues. J gave up 3 bases and V 2 bases, and 4 bases lay outside the gene matches. Germline V gives CDR1 SGHKS, CDR2 YYEKEE (reference sequence). Here the CDR3 reads CASSLSTGVNQPQHF. The CDR3 region has the DNA TGTGCCAGCAGCTTATCGACAGGGGTCAATCAGCCCCAGCATTTT.

The rearrangement joins TRBV6-5 to TRBJ2-7, with unresolved D. CDR3 length: 11 amino acids. Trimming stripped 0 bases from V and 7 bases from J, with 4 bases between. Germline V gene lookup returns CDR1 MNHEY and CDR2 SVGAGI. The CDR3 region has the DNA TGTGCCAGCAGTTACTCCCTTGAGCAGTACTTC. Its translation: CASSYSLEQYF.

The rearrangement uses TRBV12-3 or TRBV12-4 and TRBJ1-2; D is possibly TRBD1 (5 bases). Trimming removed 3 bases from V and 5 bases from J, with 10 bases in between. The CDR3 runs 13 residues. The CDR3 DNA follows: TGTGCCAGCAGTTTGGGGCAGGGTTATGGCTACACCTTC. Translating it yields CASSLGQGYGYTF.

This clone was detected once. Sequence at one end of the junction differs from germline and may be a read error. The J gene is TRBJ2-7, the V gene TRBV19; no clear D. CDR1 LNHDA and CDR2 SQIVND come from the germline V gene (reference sequence). The CDR3 runs 12 residues. The CDR3: CASSVEPYEQYF. As DNA, the CDR3 is TGTGCCAGTAGTGTAGAACCATACGAGCAGTACTTC. The whole variable domain, remainder taken from reference TRBV19 and TRBJ2-7, is DGGITQSPKYLFRKEGQNVTLSCEQNLNHDAMYWYRQDPGQGLRLIYYSQIVNDFQKGDIAEGYSVSREKKESFPLTVTSAQKNPTAFYLCASSVEPYEQYFGPGTRLTVT.

The rearrangement uses TRBV14 and TRBJ1-1; perhaps TRBD1 as D (5 bases). V was trimmed by 4 bases and J by 0 bases, leaving 15 bases between them. Germline CDR1 and CDR2: SGHDN and FVKESK. The CDR3 consists of 16 residues. The CDR3 coding sequence is TGTGCCAGCAGCCTTAATAAGGGACCCATGAACACTGAAGCTTTCTTT. This translates into CASSLNKGPMNTEAFF.

The rearrangement uses TRBV5-1 and TRBJ2-1; no definite D call. Germline V gives CDR1 SGHRS, CDR2 YFSETQ. V lost 4 bases and J 9 bases, leaving 11 bases between the germline ends. This CDR3 contains 12 residues. The CDR3 nucleotides are TGCGCCAGCAGCCCTCTGGAAGGTGAGCAGTTCTTC. It translates to CASSPLEGEQFF.

The chain has TRBV2 and TRBJ1-4; 8 bases are shared with TRBD1. V dropped 6 bases and J dropped 4; count of bases not matched to a gene: 7. Germline V gene data show CDR1 as SNHLY and CDR2 as FYNNEI. This CDR3 has 15 residues. Written as DNA, the CDR3 is TGTGCCAGCAGAGGGACAGGCCTGATTAATGAAAAACTGTTTTTT. Translation: CASRGTGLINEKLFF.

This chain joins TRBV10-3 and TRBJ2-3; D gene ambiguous. V was trimmed by 3 bases and J by 2 bases, leaving 9 bases between them. This CDR3 region has 14 residues. Germline V CDR1 and CDR2: ENHRY, SYGVKD. Written as DNA, the CDR3 is TGTGCCATCAGTGACGACTCTTACACAGATACGCAGTATTTT. This encodes CAISDDSYTDTQYF.

The rearrangement links TRBV5-1 to TRBJ1-2, with D hard to call. Germline CDR1 SGHRS, CDR2 YFSETQ. V shed 0 bases and J shed 1 base, with 4 bases lying between them. This CDR3 has 13 amino acids. The CDR3 protein is CASSLASNYGYTF. CDR3 nucleotides: TGCGCCAGCAGCTTGGCCAGTAACTATGGCTACACCTTC.

This rearrangement joins TRBV4-1 to TRBJ1-1; possible D gene TRBD1, 6 bases. Trimming stripped 4 bases from V and 3 bases from J, with 9 bases between. The CDR3 extends over 13 amino acids. CDR1 and CDR2 (germline): MGHRA, YSYEKL. CDR3 sequence reads: CASSRDRYTEAFF. Here the CDR3 DNA reads TGCGCCAGCAGCCGAGACAGGTACACTGAAGCTTTCTTT.

This clone was seen a single time. The J gene is TRBJ1-4, the V gene TRBV7-2, with 8 bases aligning to TRBD1. The germline V gene encodes CDR1 SGHTA and CDR2 FQGNSA. Trimming removed 2 bases from V and 8 bases from J; junction bases left unmatched: 7. The CDR3 is 15 amino acids. CDR3 sequence (DNA): TGTGCCAGCAGCTTACCTGGACAGGGCGGAGAAAAACTGTTTTTT. Protein sequence: CASSLPGQGGEKLFF.

CDR3 region: CASSFRPGREAFF. CDR3 nucleotides: TGTGCCAGCAGCTTCAGACCGGGAAGGGAAGCTTTCTTT. The V call is TRBV11-2, the J call TRBJ1-1, with no clear D. Looked up from germline, CDR1 is SGHAT and CDR2 is FQNNGV. The CDR3 is 13 residues long. V dropped 3 bases and J dropped 8 bases, with 13 bases sitting between them.

The chain recombines TRBV12-3 or TRBV12-4 with TRBJ1-3; D gene uncertain. Deletions cut 1 base from V and 6 bases from J, with 7 bases between. The CDR3 loop spans 13 amino acids. CDR3 nucleotide sequence: TGTGCCAGCAGTTTAGATGAAGTAAACACCATATATTTT. Translated: CASSLDEVNTIYF.

The rearrangement links TRBV19 to TRBJ2-2; D tentatively fits TRBD1 or TRBD2 (5 bases each). V gave up 2 bases and J gave up 3 bases, with 7 bases separating them. Germline CDR1 and CDR2: LNHDA and SQIVND (reference sequence). The CDR3 runs to 14 residues. CDR3 DNA sequence: TGTGCCAGTAGTATACAGGGACACACCGGGGAGCTGTTTTTT. It codes for CASSIQGHTGELFF.

The chain recombines TRBV4-1 with TRBJ1-6; D uncertain. Germline V gives CDR1 MGHRA, CDR2 YSYEKL. The CDR3 has 15 amino acids. V lost 2 bases and J lost 7, with 12 bases in between. Here the CDR3 reads CASSQLGPGNSPLHF. CDR3 nucleotide sequence: TGCGCCAGCAGCCAATTAGGGCCTGGCAATTCACCCCTCCACTTT.

The table lists this clone with a count of one. V usage is TRBV7-2 and J usage is TRBJ1-3, with D perhaps TRBD1 (5 bases). CDR3 size: 14 residues. Per germline, CDR1 SGHTA and CDR2 FQGNSA. Trimming took 1 base from V and 4 from J, leaving 8 bases between them. This chain's CDR3 is CASSLGDLGNTIYF. The CDR3 DNA is TGTGCCAGCAGCTTAGGGGACCTCGGAAACACCATATATTTT.